This T cell receptor (beta chain) comes out of a study of T cell repertoires in cytomegalovirus infection. Study-level information: Peptides in the study included HLA-C-restricted and HLA-B-restricted CMV epitopes. Public TCR beta signatures marked donors with CMV infection and the matching HLA. Regarding the study as a whole: HLA-C-restricted, CMV-specific TCR beta clonotypes were dominant ex vivo.

From the reads, TCRdb called clonotypes with MiXCR, one entry per CDR3 protein. Of about 890,000 distinct CDR3 sequences listed, 31% were seen once; the top ten hold roughly 13%. This clonotype was found a few times. Its specificity is not known. The CDR3 is made up of 18 amino acids. Germline CDR1 reads SGHKS; CDR2 reads YYEKEE (reference sequence). Trimming at V came to 0 bases and at J to 0 bases, leaving 10 bases not matched to a gene. Sequencing was performed on cultured CD8+ T cells from PBMCs, taken from culture after CMV antigen stimulation. The clonotype comes from a human donor in good health (CMV status not recorded). Some clones in this sample may be carry-over from other donors' samples. The chain joins TRBV5-5 to TRBJ2-3, with 7 positions matching TRBD2. The CDR3 region has the DNA TGTGCCAGCAGCTTGGCCCCCGGGACTACCCTCAGCACAGATACGCAGTATTTT. Translated: CASSLAPGTTLSTDTQYF. The full variable domain, with the rest looked up from reference TRBV5-5 and TRBJ2-3, is DAGVTQSPTHLIKTRGQQVTLRCSPISGHKSVSWYQQVLGQGPQFIFQYYEKEERGRGNFPDRFSARQFPNYSSELNVNALLLGDSALYLCASSLAPGTTLSTDTQYFGPGTRLTVL.